These 8 T cell receptor beta chains originate from one sample sequenced in a study of shared clonotypes between healthy human individuals. The method was immunoSEQ multiplex PCR; TCRdb's version includes in-frame clones alone and lacks a portion of them. Of some 2.3 million clones in the sample, 93% were seen once. The sample was naive CD4+ T cells from PBMCs. Noted subset: CD45RA+ positively selected. These receptors all stem from a man between 18 and 35 years old in good health. Some clones in this sample may be carry-over from other donors' samples.

The V call is TRBV19, the J call TRBJ2-3; no clear D. V was shortened by 1 base and J by 8 bases, with 10 bases between the two germline ends. CDR3 length equals 13 residues. Germline V gene data show CDR1 as LNHDA and CDR2 as SQIVND (reference sequence). The CDR3 protein is CASSIAGKTTQYF. The CDR3 DNA reads TGTGCCAGTAGTATAGCCGGCAAAACTACGCAGTATTTT.

The V and J genes are TRBV5-1 and TRBJ1-5, with a tentative D call TRBD1 (5 bases). In germline, CDR1 is SGHRS, CDR2 YFSETQ. V gave up 4 bases and J gave up 7 bases, with 21 bases separating them. This CDR3 comprises 16 residues. The CDR3 spells CASSRTPSTEGQPQHF. The CDR3 DNA reads as TGCGCCAGCAGCCGCACCCCCTCCACAGAGGGGCAGCCCCAGCATTTT.

On this clone itself: Distinct nucleotide sequences in the sample also encode this CDR3. The gene calls are TRBV10-3 and TRBJ1-1; tentative D call: TRBD1 (5 bases). V lost 0 bases and J 2 bases, leaving 10 bases between the germline ends. In germline, CDR1 is ENHRY, CDR2 SYGVKD. The CDR3 extends over 15 amino acids. The CDR3, as DNA: TGTGCCATCAGTGAGTCTGGCGGGGGAAACACTGAAGCTTTCTTT. It encodes CAISESGGGNTEAFF.

The chain employs TRBV6-5 and TRBJ2-1, with 9 nucleotides matching TRBD2. V dropped 2 bases and J dropped 7; count of bases not matched to a gene: 6. Germline V gene lookup returns CDR1 MNHEY and CDR2 SVGAGI. The CDR3 spans 15 residues. The CDR3 DNA is TGTGCCAGCAGTTACCTGCGGGAGGGCCCTAATGAGCAGTTCTTC. Amino acid sequence: CASSYLREGPNEQFF.

V usage is TRBV28 and J usage is TRBJ1-1, with D possibly being TRBD1 (6 bases). CDR1 is MDHEN, CDR2 SYDVKM, per germline. CDR3 length: 14 residues. V lost 6 bases to trimming and J lost 1 base, with 12 bases between them. This CDR3 is CASRAGGENTEAFF. For the CDR3, the DNA is TGTGCCAGCAGGGCGGGGGGCGAGAACACTGAAGCTTTCTTT.

V gene TRBV10-3 combines with J gene TRBJ1-3; the D gene is possibly TRBD1 (6 bases). The CDR3 is made up of 17 amino acids. The germline CDR1 and CDR2 sequences are ENHRY and SYGVKD. The V gene lost 7 bases and the J gene lost 0 bases, with 19 bases spanning the gap. The CDR3 DNA reads as TGTGCCATCACCATCTTAAAAGGGGGTTCCTCTGGAAACACCATATATTTT. Translated, it gives CAITILKGGSSGNTIYF.

The rearrangement links TRBV18 to TRBJ1-1, with D perhaps matching TRBD1 (6 bases). The CDR3 loop spans 17 amino acids. CDR1 KGHSH and CDR2 LQKENI come from the germline V gene. V was pared by 3 bases and J by 1 base, with 18 bases between. CDR3 bases: TGTGCCAGCTCACCGGGCTTGGGGGGCGTCGGGAACACTGAAGCTTTCTTT. Translating gives CASSPGLGGVGNTEAFF. Full variable domain (rest looked up from reference TRBV18 and TRBJ1-1): NAGVMQNPRHLVRRRGQEARLRCSPMKGHSHVYWYRQLPEEGLKFMVYLQKENIIDESGMPKERFSAEFPKEGPSILRIQQVVRGDSAAYFCASSPGLGGVGNTEAFFGQGTRLTVV.

V gene TRBV28 combines with J gene TRBJ1-3; D remains unclear. CDR3 length equals 12 residues. Germline V gene lookup returns CDR1 MDHEN and CDR2 SYDVKM. Trimming removed 8 bases at V and 3 bases at J, with 8 bases between. In nucleotides, the CDR3 is TGTGCCAGCGGAGAGTATGGAAACACCATATATTTT. Protein product: CASGEYGNTIYF.